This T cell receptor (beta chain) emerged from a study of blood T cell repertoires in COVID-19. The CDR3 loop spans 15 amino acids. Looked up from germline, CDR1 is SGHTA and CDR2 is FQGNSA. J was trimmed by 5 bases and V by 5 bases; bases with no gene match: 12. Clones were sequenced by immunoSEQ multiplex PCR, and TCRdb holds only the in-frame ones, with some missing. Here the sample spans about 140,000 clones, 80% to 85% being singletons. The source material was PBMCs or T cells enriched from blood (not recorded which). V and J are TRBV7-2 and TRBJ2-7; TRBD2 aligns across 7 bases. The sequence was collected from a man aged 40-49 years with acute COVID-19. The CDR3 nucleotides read TGTGCCAGCAGCCCCTCGGGGGGAGGGCCTAACGAGCAGTACTTC. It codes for CASSPSGGGPNEQYF.